This is a list of T cell receptor beta chains from one sample in a study of beta chain features in type 1 diabetes. Libraries were prepared by immunoSEQ multiplex PCR; TCRdb keeps only in-frame clonotypes and omits some of them. Here the sample spans 390,000 or so clones, approximately 14% being singletons. The sequenced material came from naive CD4+ T cells from blood. These receptors came from a man aged 25 to 45 in good health. Each CDR3 is given with its conserved first and last residue.

V	J	CDR3
TRBV19	TRBJ1-5	CASSLQGNQPQHF
TRBV10-3	TRBJ1-2	CAIPQGNYGYTF
TRBV28	TRBJ2-4	CASSRDSTLGIQYF
TRBV29-1	TRBJ2-3	CSVASGSTDTQYF
TRBV7-2	TRBJ2-2	CASSSGQGVSTGELFF
TRBV9	TRBJ1-4	CASSRRGGEKLFF
TRBV7-9	TRBJ1-4	CASTPGGQGAVFLFF
TRBV7-2	TRBJ2-7	CASRVDRAVYEQYF
TRBV9	TRBJ2-3	CASSATSWDTQYF
TRBV5-1	TRBJ2-3	CASSVYSGASTDTQYF
TRBV4-3	TRBJ1-2	CASSQAAAPGGYTF
TRBV7-2	TRBJ2-7	CASMSGTYEQYF
TRBV11-2	TRBJ2-5	CASSFLPGGGQETQYF
TRBV9	TRBJ1-2	CASSARQLANYGYTF
TRBV5-1	TRBJ2-5	CASSLEGIGLALKETQYF
TRBV6-1	TRBJ1-4	CASRTLADEKLFF
TRBV1	TRBJ1-1	CTSSQDLGSTEAFF
TRBV5-6	TRBJ1-1	CASSPGADLNTEAFF
TRBV7-2	TRBJ2-4	CASSLGAGAKNIQYF
TRBV18	TRBJ2-2	CASSPQGGNTGELFF
TRBV11-3	TRBJ2-5	CASSLAGRQETQYF
TRBV23-1	TRBJ2-5	CASSQSARDRGQETQYF
TRBV5-1	TRBJ1-1	CASSTLLNRGMGTEAFF
TRBV15	TRBJ2-1	CATSISGEQFF
TRBV5-5	TRBJ1-1	CASSIQGNTEAFF
TRBV6-1	TRBJ2-7	CASSDAWRVGYEQYF
TRBV2	TRBJ2-5	CASRDTSSGETQYF
TRBV20-1	TRBJ2-1	CSASRLNEQFF
TRBV30	TRBJ1-2	CAWGGYTF
TRBV4-1	TRBJ1-4	CASSPPSLTKLFF
TRBV6-5	TRBJ1-6	CASSYDRDSPLHF
TRBV6-5	TRBJ2-2	CASSRTGTNTGELFF
TRBV4-3	TRBJ2-1	CASSQDPAGGPNNEQFF
TRBV5-4	TRBJ1-6	CASSYGTENSPLHF
TRBV6-5	TRBJ2-7	CASRPGGGPYEQYF
TRBV12-5	TRBJ2-3	CASGLTDTQYF
TRBV7-2	TRBJ2-7	CASSLPGPYEQYF
TRBV4-3	TRBJ2-4	CASSQVPGSGGLAKNIQYF
TRBV5-1	TRBJ2-3	CASSLNQATDTQYF
TRBV9	TRBJ2-2	CASSERNANTGELFF
TRBV27	TRBJ2-1	CASSTAGGNEQFF
TRBV7-9	TRBJ1-3	CATPKGDPGNTIYF
TRBV14	TRBJ2-5	CASSQRTSTRLETQYF